The entry below describes one T cell receptor (beta chain). TCRdb fed the reads into MiXCR, producing one record per CDR3 protein. This repertoire shows about 530,000 distinct CDR3 sequences, less than 30% found once; its top ten account for less than 15%. The data originate from a study of T cell repertoires in cytomegalovirus infection. Study overall: Public TCR beta signatures were indicative of both CMV infection and a matching HLA type.

V was trimmed by 3 bases and J by 7 bases, leaving 18 bases between them. There are 15 residues in the CDR3. From germline, CDR1 is GTSNPN and CDR2 SVGIG (reference sequence). The rearrangement uses TRBV30 and TRBJ1-4; D remains unclear. Sequences were obtained from PBMCs. This TCR was sampled from a human donor in good health (CMV status not recorded). Some clones in this sample may be carry-over from other donors' samples. CDR3 residues: CAWSAHSAAGEKLFF. CDR3 DNA sequence: TGTGCCTGGAGCGCACACAGCGCTGCGGGTGAAAAACTGTTTTTT. Looking up the rest from reference TRBV30 and TRBJ1-4 gives the full variable domain: SQTIHQWPATLVQPVGSPLSLECTVEGTSNPNLYWYRQAAGRGLQLLFYSVGIGQISSEVPQNLSASRPQDRQFILSSKKLLLSDSGFYLCAWSAHSAAGEKLFFGSGTQLSVL.